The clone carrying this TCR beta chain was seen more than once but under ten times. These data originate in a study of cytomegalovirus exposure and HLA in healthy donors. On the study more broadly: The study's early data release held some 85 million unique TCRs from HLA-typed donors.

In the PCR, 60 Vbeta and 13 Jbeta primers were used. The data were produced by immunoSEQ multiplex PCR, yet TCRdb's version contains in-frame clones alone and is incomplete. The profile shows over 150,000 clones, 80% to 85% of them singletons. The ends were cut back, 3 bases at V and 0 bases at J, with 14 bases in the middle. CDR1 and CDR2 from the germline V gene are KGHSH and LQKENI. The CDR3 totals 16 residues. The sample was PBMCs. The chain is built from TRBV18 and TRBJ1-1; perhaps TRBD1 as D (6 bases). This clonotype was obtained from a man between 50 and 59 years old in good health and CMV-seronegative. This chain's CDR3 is CASSPTSQGMNTEAFF. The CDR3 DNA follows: TGTGCCAGCTCACCTACTTCACAGGGAATGAACACTGAAGCTTTCTTT.